The 13 T cell receptor beta chains given below trace back to one sample, sequenced in a study of blood T cell repertoires in COVID-19. The protocol was immunoSEQ multiplex PCR, while the TCRdb copy is restricted to in-frame clones and leaves out a portion. The table lists a few hundred thousand clones, about nine tenths of them singletons. The sequencing input was PBMCs or T cells enriched from blood (not recorded which). These receptors all stem from a woman between 18 and 29 years old who had recovered from COVID-19.

The V call is TRBV27, the J call TRBJ2-1; 11 bases fit TRBD2. The CDR3 contains 21 residues. Trimming took 7 bases from V and 8 from J; bases not matched to a gene: 28. Germline lookup yields CDR1 MNHEY and CDR2 SMNVEV (reference sequence). The CDR3 coding sequence is TGTGCCAGCACTCCGGGGAGGGACACCCGTTCTAGCGGGGGGTTTAAAGATGAGCAGTTCTTC. Its translation is CASTPGRDTRSSGGFKDEQFF.

The J gene is TRBJ2-1, the V gene TRBV20-1; 11 nucleotides match TRBD2. The J segment lost 3 bases and the V segment lost 3 bases, leaving 7 bases of the junction unmatched. Per germline, CDR1 DFQATT and CDR2 SNEGSKA (reference sequence). This CDR3 region has 16 residues. The CDR3 loop is CSASIAGGLFYNEQFF. The CDR3 DNA follows: TGCAGTGCTAGTATAGCGGGAGGGCTTTTCTACAATGAGCAGTTCTTC.

The chain is built from TRBV9 and TRBJ1-2, with 7 nucleotides matching TRBD1. CDR1 and CDR2 from the germline V gene are SGDLS and YYNGEE. After removal of 2 bases from V and 3 bases from J, the junction contained 7 bases not matched to a gene. CDR3 length: 15 residues. The CDR3 sequence: CASSVGGGADYGYTF. In nucleotides, the CDR3 is TGTGCCAGCAGCGTTGGAGGGGGCGCTGACTATGGCTACACCTTC.

The J gene is TRBJ1-2, the V gene TRBV30, with a weak D call TRBD1 (5 bases). The ends were cut back, 8 bases at V and 8 bases at J, with 18 bases in the middle. This CDR3 comprises 12 residues. Germline lookup yields CDR1 GTSNPN and CDR2 SVGIG (reference sequence). Written as DNA, the CDR3 is TGTGCCGGCTGGCGGGGCCCCCGGGGCTACACCTTC. Translation gives CAGWRGPRGYTF.

The table lists this clone with a few counts. The sample holds other DNA sequences that translate to the same CDR3. The chain joins TRBV28 to TRBJ1-2; 8 nucleotides align to TRBD1. CDR1 MDHEN and CDR2 SYDVKM come from the germline V gene. The length of the CDR3 is 12 residues. V dropped 5 bases and J dropped 5; count of bases not matched to a gene: 1. CDR3: CASSDRGYGYTF. CDR3 bases: TGTGCCAGCAGTGACAGGGGATATGGCTACACCTTC.

The rearrangement links TRBV4-3 to TRBJ1-2, with D maybe TRBD1 (5 bases). The germline gives CDR1 LGHNA, CDR2 YSLEER. V was trimmed by 5 bases and J by 4 bases, leaving 20 bases between them. The length of the CDR3 is 16 residues. The CDR3 is CASSNTRGGGGYGYTF. DNA of the CDR3: TGCGCCAGCAGCAACACAAGGGGCGGGGGAGGCTATGGCTACACCTTC.

The chain has TRBV7-8 and TRBJ2-1; 7 positions match TRBD2. The germline CDR1 and CDR2 sequences are SGHVS and FQNEAQ. Losses at the gene ends were 5 bases for V and 4 bases for J; bases not matched to a gene: 11. The CDR3 is 16 amino acids. CDR3 sequence (DNA): TGTGCCAGCAGCACTCGAACGGGAGGATCTTACAATGAGCAGTTCTTC. Protein product: CASSTRTGGSYNEQFF. Using reference TRBV7-8 and TRBJ2-1 for the parts outside the CDR3, the full variable domain is GAGVSQSPRYKVAKRGQDVALRCDPISGHVSLFWYQQALGQGPEFLTYFQNEAQLDKSGLPSDRFFAERPEGSVSTLKIQRTQQEDSAVYLCASSTRTGGSYNEQFFGPGTRLTVL.

The gene calls are TRBV28 and TRBJ2-1; 7 bases are a match to TRBD2. Germline CDR1 MDHEN, CDR2 SYDVKM. V gave up 5 bases and J gave up 8 bases; unmatched junction bases: 15. The CDR3 is made up of 16 amino acids. CDR3 sequence: CASSPSGREEGHEQFF. The CDR3 DNA reads TGTGCCAGCAGTCCCTCCGGTCGGGAGGAAGGCCATGAGCAGTTCTTC.

This clone was seen a single time. This rearrangement joins TRBV7-6 to TRBJ2-1; 12 bases align to TRBD2. CDR1 is SGHVS, CDR2 FNYEAQ, per germline. The ends lost 7 bases at V and 1 base at J; junction bases unmatched: 8. The CDR3 spans 17 residues. DNA for the CDR3: TGTGCCAGCAAGCTAGCGGGAGGGCCAGGTTCCTACAATGAGCAGTTCTTC. Translating gives CASKLAGGPGSYNEQFF.

This chain uses TRBV10-3 with TRBJ1-6; D is unclear. Germline CDR1 ENHRY, CDR2 SYGVKD. The CDR3 length is 13 residues. The V gene lost 8 bases and the J gene lost 10 bases, with 15 bases spanning the gap. The CDR3 region is CAISGGRESPLHF. DNA of the CDR3: TGTGCCATCTCCGGCGGGCGGGAATCACCCCTCCACTTT.

The rearrangement joins TRBV9 to TRBJ1-5, with TRBD1 matching over 8 bases. Trimming at V came to 3 bases and at J to 4 bases, leaving 9 bases not matched to a gene. This CDR3 region has 16 residues. Germline loops: CDR1 SGDLS, CDR2 YYNGEE. The CDR3 reads CASSAGQGFWNQPQHF. CDR3 DNA: TGTGCCAGCAGCGCCGGACAGGGATTTTGGAATCAGCCCCAGCATTTT.

The rearrangement links TRBV28 to TRBJ1-2; D is unresolved. The CDR3 is 15 amino acids. The germline CDR1 and CDR2 sequences are MDHEN and SYDVKM. The ends were cut back, 6 bases at V and 4 bases at J, with 18 bases in the middle. The CDR3 sequence is CASSPSRRRLYGYTF. The CDR3 DNA reads as TGTGCCAGCAGCCCCTCTCGGAGGAGACTCTATGGCTACACCTTC.

This chain links TRBV5-4 with TRBJ2-1; the D gene is possibly TRBD1 (6 bases). V was cut by 4 bases and J by 5 bases, with 13 bases left in between. Germline V gene lookup returns CDR1 SGHNT and CDR2 YYREEE (reference sequence). This CDR3 is 14 amino acids long. The CDR3 here is CASSRTAPDNEQFF. CDR3 bases: TGTGCCAGCAGCCGGACAGCCCCAGACAATGAGCAGTTCTTC.